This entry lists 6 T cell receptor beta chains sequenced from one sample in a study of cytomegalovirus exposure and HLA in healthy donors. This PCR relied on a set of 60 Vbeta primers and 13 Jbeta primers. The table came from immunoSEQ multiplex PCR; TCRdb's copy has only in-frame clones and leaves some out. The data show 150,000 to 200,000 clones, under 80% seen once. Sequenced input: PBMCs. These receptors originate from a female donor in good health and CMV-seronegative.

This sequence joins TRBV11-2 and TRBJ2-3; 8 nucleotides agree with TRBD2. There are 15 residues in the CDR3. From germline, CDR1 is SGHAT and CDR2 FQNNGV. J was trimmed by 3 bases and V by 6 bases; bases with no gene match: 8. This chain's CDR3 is CASSERGGSTDTQYF. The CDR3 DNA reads TGTGCCAGCAGTGAACGGGGGGGCTCGACAGATACGCAGTATTTT.

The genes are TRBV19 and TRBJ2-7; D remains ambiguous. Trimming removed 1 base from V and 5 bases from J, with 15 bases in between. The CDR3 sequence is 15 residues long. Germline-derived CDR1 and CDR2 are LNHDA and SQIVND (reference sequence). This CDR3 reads CASSIAHNFMNEQYF. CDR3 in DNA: TGTGCCAGTAGTATAGCCCATAACTTTATGAACGAGCAGTACTTC.

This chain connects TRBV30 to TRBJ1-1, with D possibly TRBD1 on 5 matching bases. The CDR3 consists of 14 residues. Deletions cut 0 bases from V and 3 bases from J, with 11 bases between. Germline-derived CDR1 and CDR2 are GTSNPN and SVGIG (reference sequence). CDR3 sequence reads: CAWSVSWGDTEAFF. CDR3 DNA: TGTGCCTGGAGTGTTTCATGGGGGGACACTGAAGCTTTCTTT.

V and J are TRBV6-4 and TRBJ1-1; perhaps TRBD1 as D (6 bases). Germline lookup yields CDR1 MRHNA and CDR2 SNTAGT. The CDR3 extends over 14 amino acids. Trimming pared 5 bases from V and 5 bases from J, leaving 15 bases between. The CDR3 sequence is CASSSQGGLTEAFF. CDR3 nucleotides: TGTGCCAGCAGTTCACAGGGAGGGTTGACTGAAGCTTTCTTT.

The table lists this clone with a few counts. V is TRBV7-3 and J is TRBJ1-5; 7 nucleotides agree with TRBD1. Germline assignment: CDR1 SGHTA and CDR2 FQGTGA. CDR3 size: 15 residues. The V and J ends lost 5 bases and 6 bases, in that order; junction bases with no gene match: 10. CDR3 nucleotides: TGTGCCAGCAGCCCAGACAGGGCATGGGGTCAGCCCCAGCATTTT. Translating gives CASSPDRAWGQPQHF.

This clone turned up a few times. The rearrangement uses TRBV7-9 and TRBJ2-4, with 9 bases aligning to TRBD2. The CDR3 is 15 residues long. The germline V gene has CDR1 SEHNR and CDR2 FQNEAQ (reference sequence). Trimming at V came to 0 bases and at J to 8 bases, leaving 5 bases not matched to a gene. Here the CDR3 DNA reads TGTGCCAGCAGCTTAGCTAGCGGGGGAGGGGACATTCAGTACTTC. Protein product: CASSLASGGGDIQYF.